Described below is a single T cell receptor beta chain sequence and its context. Its antigen remains unidentified. This entry belongs to a study of cytomegalovirus exposure and HLA in healthy donors. General observations from the study: In a later analysis, a missense DCLRE1C variant was linked to TCR beta V- and J-gene trimming. Most of the TCR beta V segments (in an earlier analysis) were productive either about 87% or about 30% of the time. Sequencing likely generated an artifact that appeared as a cluster of highly shared sequence variants.

PCR amplification relied on 60 Vbeta primers (plus 13 Jbeta primers). Profiled with immunoSEQ multiplex PCR; TCRdb holds only in-frame clones, not every one. Seen here are 130,000 or so clones, 60% to 85% observed once, and the top ten hold 1.8%. From germline, CDR1 is SGHTA and CDR2 FQGNSA. The CDR3 consists of 15 residues. The V gene end was trimmed by 4 bases and the J gene end by 5 bases; junction bases not matched to a gene: 9. This TCR came from a female donor in good health and CMV-seropositive. This rearrangement joins TRBV7-2 to TRBJ2-7; 9 nucleotides match TRBD2. Material: PBMCs. The CDR3 nucleotides are TGTGCCAGCAGCTCCCTAGCGGGAAGGGGCAACGAGCAGTACTTC. This gives the protein CASSSLAGRGNEQYF. The full variable domain, its missing parts supplied by reference TRBV7-2 and TRBJ2-7, is GAGVSQSPSNKVTEKGKDVELRCDPISGHTALYWYRQSLGQGLEFLIYFQGNSAPDKSGLPSDRFSAERTGGSVSTLTIQRTQQEDSAVYLCASSSLAGRGNEQYFGPGTRLTVT.